The 17 T cell receptor beta chains given below trace back to one sample, sequenced in a study of a mutant IDH1 vaccine in newly diagnosed glioma. Only in-frame clones appear in the TCRdb table, and some are missing; sequencing was by immunoSEQ multiplex PCR. The top ten clones hold 12% of a sample with over 30,000 clones, 85% to 90% of them seen once. The time point here: week 47, end of study. Vaccination comprised doses that each held 300 ug of mutant IDH1 20-mer peptide, plus topical imiquimod. No antigen has been identified for these receptors. The starting material was PBMCs, obtained from a glioma patient whose treatment included an IDH1 peptide vaccine. These receptor sequences come from a woman aged 25 to 45 with glioma.

The chain is built from TRBV6-5 and TRBJ1-6; TRBD1 might be the D (5 bases). The CDR3 totals 14 residues. V shed 6 bases and J shed 7 bases, with 13 bases lying between them. The V gene's germline CDR1 is MNHEY and CDR2 SVGAGI. In nucleotides, the CDR3 is TGTGCCAGCAGGCCAGGGTATTACAATTCACCCCTCCACTTT. Protein: CASRPGYYNSPLHF.

This sequence joins TRBV13 and TRBJ2-5, with D tentatively TRBD2 (6 bases). CDR3 length: 15 residues. The V end was cut by 0 bases, the J end by 2 bases, with 10 bases between. CDR1 and CDR2 from the germline V gene are PRHDT and FYEKMQ (reference sequence). In nucleotides, the CDR3 is TGTGCCAGCAGCTTAGGCGAGGGGAGGCAAGAGACCCAGTACTTC. This encodes CASSLGEGRQETQYF.

The chain couples TRBV4-3 to TRBJ1-1; TRBD1 matches 8 bases. The V and J ends lost 0 bases and 4 bases, in that order; junction bases with no gene match: 10. The CDR3 has 17 residues. The germline gives CDR1 LGHNA, CDR2 YSLEER. CDR3 residues: CASSQDLQGAFGTEAFF. The CDR3 coding sequence is TGCGCCAGCAGCCAAGACCTCCAGGGGGCGTTTGGCACTGAAGCTTTCTTT.

The gene calls are TRBV30 and TRBJ1-4; TRBD1 aligns across 8 bases. CDR3 length: 14 amino acids. Losses at the gene ends were 5 bases for V and 8 bases for J; bases not matched to a gene: 10. Per germline, CDR1 GTSNPN and CDR2 SVGIG (reference sequence). Here the CDR3 DNA reads TGTGCCTGGGGGATCGGACAGGGCGGCGAAAAACTGTTTTTT. This encodes CAWGIGQGGEKLFF. The full variable domain, completed using reference TRBV30 and TRBJ1-4, is SQTIHQWPATLVQPVGSPLSLECTVEGTSNPNLYWYRQAAGRGLQLLFYSVGIGQISSEVPQNLSASRPQDRQFILSSKKLLLSDSGFYLCAWGIGQGGEKLFFGSGTQLSVL.

The chain couples TRBV19 to TRBJ1-2, with D unclear. This CDR3 has 16 residues. Germline-derived CDR1 and CDR2 are LNHDA and SQIVND (reference sequence). The V end was cut by 0 bases, the J end by 0 bases, with 11 bases between. CDR3 DNA: TGTGCCAGTAGTATAGATGGCGGACGGCCTAACTATGGCTACACCTTC. Translation gives CASSIDGGRPNYGYTF. Full variable domain (rest looked up from reference TRBV19 and TRBJ1-2): DGGITQSPKYLFRKEGQNVTLSCEQNLNHDAMYWYRQDPGQGLRLIYYSQIVNDFQKGDIAEGYSVSREKKESFPLTVTSAQKNPTAFYLCASSIDGGRPNYGYTFGSGTRLTVV.

V and J are TRBV5-4 and TRBJ2-1; D may match TRBD1 or TRBD2 (6 bases each). Per germline, CDR1 SGHNT and CDR2 YYREEE (reference sequence). V lost 10 bases and J 5 bases, leaving 19 bases between the germline ends. This CDR3 has 14 residues. The CDR3 DNA reads as TGTGCCGTATCCCTACCTGGGGGGCACAATGAGCAGTTCTTC. Translated: CAVSLPGGHNEQFF. Supplemented by reference TRBV5-4 and TRBJ2-1, the full variable domain reads ETGVTQSPTHLIKTRGQQVTLRCSSQSGHNTVSWYQQALGQGPQFIFQYYREEENGRGNFPPRFSGLQFPNYSSELNVNALELDDSALYLCAVSLPGGHNEQFFGPGTRLTVL.

The CDR3 DNA reads TGTGCCAGCAGCTTAAGTAGGTTGCGGGAGACCCAGTACTTC. Protein: CASSLSRLRETQYF. The chain has TRBV13 and TRBJ2-5; the D is unclear. Deletions cut 2 bases from V and 5 bases from J, with 12 bases between. The germline gives CDR1 PRHDT, CDR2 FYEKMQ (reference sequence). This CDR3 is built from 14 residues. The full variable domain, its missing parts supplied by reference TRBV13 and TRBJ2-5, is AAGVIQSPRHLIKEKRETATLKCYPIPRHDTVYWYQQGPGQDPQFLISFYEKMQSDKGSIPDRFSAQQFSDYHSELNMSSLELGDSALYFCASSLSRLRETQYFGPGTRLLVL.

This clone is a singleton in its sample. The chain combines TRBV27 with TRBJ2-7; 7 nucleotides match TRBD2. Trimming cost V 1 base and J 5 bases; bases outside gene matches: 2. Germline V gives CDR1 MNHEY, CDR2 SMNVEV (reference sequence). CDR3 length: 13 residues. CDR3 sequence reads: CASSLWGGDEQYF. DNA of the CDR3: TGTGCCAGCAGTTTATGGGGAGGGGACGAGCAGTACTTC.

This clone was found once. The chain recombines TRBV30 with TRBJ1-6; TRBD1 agrees at 10 bases. Losses at the gene ends were 4 bases for V and 10 bases for J; bases not matched to a gene: 4. Looked up from germline, CDR1 is GTSNPN and CDR2 is SVGIG (reference sequence). The CDR3 loop spans 13 amino acids. The chain's CDR3 is CAWTGTGESPLHF. CDR3 DNA: TGTGCCTGGACCGGGACAGGGGAGTCACCCCTCCACTTT.

The rearrangement links TRBV7-9 to TRBJ1-6; unclear D gene. V lost 1 base and J lost 7, with 8 bases in between. The CDR3 is made up of 14 amino acids. Germline V CDR1 and CDR2: SEHNR, FQNEAQ (reference sequence). CDR3 sequence (DNA): TGTGCCAGCAGCTTAGACGGCAAAAATTCACCCCTCCACTTT. Translation gives CASSLDGKNSPLHF.

The gene calls are TRBV5-1 and TRBJ1-2; TRBD1 matches at 7 bases. Germline V gene sequence: CDR1 SGHRS, CDR2 YFSETQ. The CDR3 sequence is 17 residues long. V lost 0 bases and J lost 0; bases outside the gene matches: 8. CDR3 nucleotides: TGCGCCAGCAGCTTGGAAACGCCGGGACAGTCTAACTATGGCTACACCTTC. This codes for CASSLETPGQSNYGYTF.

The chain joins TRBV7-2 to TRBJ2-1; D is unresolved. The CDR3 runs 16 residues. V was cut by 2 bases and J by 7 bases, with 18 bases left in between. CDR1 and CDR2 (germline): SGHTA, FQGNSA. CDR3 sequence reads: CASSLSLAARRNEQFF. DNA for the CDR3: TGTGCCAGCAGCTTAAGCTTAGCAGCCCGTAGGAATGAGCAGTTCTTC. The full variable domain, rest sourced from reference TRBV7-2 and TRBJ2-1, is GAGVSQSPSNKVTEKGKDVELRCDPISGHTALYWYRQSLGQGLEFLIYFQGNSAPDKSGLPSDRFSAERTGGSVSTLTIQRTQQEDSAVYLCASSLSLAARRNEQFFGPGTRLTVL.

The chain joins TRBV4-1 to TRBJ1-5; possibly TRBD1 for D (6 bases). Germline CDR1 MGHRA, CDR2 YSYEKL. This CDR3 has 16 amino acids. Trimming shortened V by 0 bases and J by 6 bases, and 15 bases separated the two germline ends. The CDR3 protein is CASSQEQGREGQPQHF. The CDR3 region has the DNA TGCGCCAGCAGCCAAGAACAGGGCAGGGAGGGTCAGCCCCAGCATTTT.

CDR3 amino acids: CASEGKSSYNEQFF. The CDR3 nucleotides are TGTGCCAGCGAGGGCAAGAGCTCCTACAATGAGCAGTTCTTC. This chain connects TRBV7-2 to TRBJ2-1; perhaps TRBD2 as D (5 bases). The CDR3 is made up of 14 amino acids. V lost 8 bases to trimming and J lost 0 bases, with 11 bases between them. Germline V gives CDR1 SGHTA, CDR2 FQGNSA.

The chain combines TRBV30 with TRBJ2-3; perhaps D is TRBD1 or TRBD2 (5 bases each). In germline, CDR1 is GTSNPN, CDR2 SVGIG (reference sequence). V was pared by 4 bases and J by 5 bases, with 22 bases between. CDR3 length equals 16 residues. CDR3 loop: CAWKSVKGPEGDTQYF. The DNA for the CDR3 is TGTGCCTGGAAGTCCGTTAAGGGGCCAGAGGGAGATACGCAGTATTTT. Using reference TRBV30 and TRBJ2-3 for the parts outside the CDR3, the full variable domain is SQTIHQWPATLVQPVGSPLSLECTVEGTSNPNLYWYRQAAGRGLQLLFYSVGIGQISSEVPQNLSASRPQDRQFILSSKKLLLSDSGFYLCAWKSVKGPEGDTQYFGPGTRLTVL.

CDR3: CASGDSPNYGYTF. CDR3 DNA: TGTGCCAGCGGGGACAGCCCTAACTATGGCTACACCTTC. The chain carries TRBV10-3 and TRBJ1-2, with 7 bases identical to TRBD1. The CDR3 is 13 amino acids. Losses at the gene ends were 10 bases for V and 0 bases for J; bases not matched to a gene: 5. Germline loops: CDR1 ENHRY, CDR2 SYGVKD.

The chain links TRBV7-2 to TRBJ1-5; 10 nucleotides agree with TRBD1. This CDR3 spans 17 amino acids. V was clipped by 5 bases and J by 6 bases; unmatched bases: 13. CDR1 is SGHTA and CDR2 is FQGNSA in the germline V gene. The CDR3 protein is CASSRDRGVATSQPQHF. In DNA, the CDR3 is TGTGCCAGCAGCCGGGACAGGGGCGTCGCGACGAGTCAGCCCCAGCATTTT.